This T cell receptor beta chain is drawn from a study of blood T cells in healthy people across ages. Findings and caveats of the study: Reliance upon unsorted PBMCs precluded definitive naive versus antigen-experienced comparison.

The CDR3 consists of 13 residues. Germline V gene lookup returns CDR1 MNHEY and CDR2 SVGEGT. Isolation yielded PBMCs, at least 7 million per sample, in every case. This clonotype has just a few counts. The target antigen is unknown. Compared with germline, one end of the junction differs, possibly owing to a read error. The use of a sample-barcoded 5' primer and a J-beta primer mix characterized a second PCR of roughly 7 to 11 cycles. TCRdb ran MiXCR on the 5' RACE reads and lists one entry per CDR3 protein. The sample lists hundreds of thousands of distinct CDR3 sequences; roughly 21% were seen once. The chain employs TRBV6-2 or TRBV6-3 and TRBJ2-5, with D hard to call. What was sequenced was blood. The receptor was isolated from a man aged 70 or older in good health. The CDR3 here is CASSGALQEAQYF. The CDR3 DNA sequence: TGTGCCAGCAGTGGTGCCCTCCAAGAGGCCCAGTACTTC.